This TCR beta chain comes out of a study of cytomegalovirus exposure and HLA in healthy donors. Study-wide findings and caveats: Using the classifier, cytomegalovirus status was reportedly diagnosed with high specificity and sensitivity. Analyses of presence and absence presupposed an approximately uniform sequencing depth across donors. The authors later found TCR association rates varying by HLA locus, with DRB1 most and HLA-C fewest.

PCR was performed using 60 Vbeta and 13 Jbeta primers. Methods used by the authors: Approximately 78 million unique TCR beta chains, some 9.9 million of them shared, were counted by a later analysis. Method: immunoSEQ multiplex PCR; TCRdb's copy keeps in-frame clones and lacks some. V and J calls and clone size are given by that table; D and trimming were obtained from the DNA. The sample includes approximately 140,000 clones, more than 70% seen only once; the top ten take about 5.3%. Note on this clone: Its target is unknown.

Germline V gene sequence: CDR1 SGHAT, CDR2 FQNNGV. Trimming at V came to 3 bases and at J to 4 bases, leaving 7 bases not matched to a gene. The CDR3 totals 16 residues. Source material: PBMCs. This sequence originates from a woman between 50 and 59 years old in good health and CMV-seronegative. This chain connects TRBV11-2 to TRBJ2-1; the match to TRBD1 covers 9 bases. CDR3 bases: TGTGCCAGCAGCTTGACAGGGGGAATTCGTTACAATGAGCAGTTCTTC. It yields the protein CASSLTGGIRYNEQFF.